The subject of this entry is one T cell receptor beta chain. Random hexamers primed reverse transcription of roughly 0.5 to 1 ug RNA. The authors amplified TCR beta CDR3 across 54 Vbeta and 13 Jbeta using immunoSEQ multiplex PCR. One entry per CDR3 protein results from TCRdb running MiXCR on the immunoSEQ multiplex PCR reads. The sample consists of fewer than 250,000 distinct CDR3 sequences, 90% to 95% of them appearing once. This sample stems from a study of CD8 T cells in Susac syndrome. V shed 4 bases and J shed 8 bases, with 14 bases lying between them. The CDR3 sequence is 13 residues long. In germline, CDR1 is MGHDK, CDR2 SYGVNS.

Sequenced material: CD4+ T cells from PBMCs. The V and J genes are TRBV25-1 and TRBJ1-2, with D tentatively TRBD1 (5 bases). This sequence originates from a human donor in good health. CDR3 amino acids: CASSGGELLGYTF. In nucleotides, the CDR3 is TGTGCCAGCAGTGGGGGGGAACTGTTAGGCTACACCTTC.